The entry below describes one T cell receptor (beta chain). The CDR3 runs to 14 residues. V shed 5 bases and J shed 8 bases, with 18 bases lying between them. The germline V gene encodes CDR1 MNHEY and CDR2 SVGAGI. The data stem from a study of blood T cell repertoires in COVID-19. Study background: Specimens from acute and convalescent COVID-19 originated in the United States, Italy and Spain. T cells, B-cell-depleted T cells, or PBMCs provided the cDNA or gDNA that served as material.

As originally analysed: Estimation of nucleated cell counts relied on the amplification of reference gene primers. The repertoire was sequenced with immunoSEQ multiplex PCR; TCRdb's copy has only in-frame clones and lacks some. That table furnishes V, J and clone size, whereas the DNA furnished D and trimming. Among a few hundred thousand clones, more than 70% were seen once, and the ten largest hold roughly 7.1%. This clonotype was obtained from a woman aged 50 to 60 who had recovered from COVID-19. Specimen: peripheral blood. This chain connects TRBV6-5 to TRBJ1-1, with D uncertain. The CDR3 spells CASSTQRPLGEAFF. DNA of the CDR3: TGTGCCAGCAGTACACAGCGGCCTTTAGGCGAAGCTTTCTTT.